This record concerns one TCR beta chain sequence. Antigen unknown. The data originate from a study of post-analysis software for immune sequencing data. Whole-study findings and limits: TRBV5-6, TRBV5-1 and TRBV20-1 were among four or five TRBV segments more frequent in patients than controls.

With 5 bases clipped from V and 6 bases from J, the junction kept 14 bases outside the gene matches. CDR1 is SGDLS and CDR2 is YYNGEE in the germline V gene. CDR3 size: 16 residues. Every TCR beta cDNA library bore unique molecular identifiers. TCRdb re-called the PCR reads with MiXCR, one entry per CDR3 protein. This table has more than 450,000 distinct CDR3 sequences, roughly two fifths appearing once. The TCR was taken from a girl aged 10 to 17 with multiple sclerosis. Input material: blood. The genes are TRBV9 and TRBJ2-3; 8 nucleotides align to TRBD2. Written as DNA, the CDR3 is TGTGCCAGCAGTCTCAACACGGGGGGGGTGCAGGATACGCAGTATTTT. It encodes CASSLNTGGVQDTQYF.